The 2 T cell receptor beta chains reported below all come from one sample, sequenced in a study of shared clonotypes between healthy human individuals. The data were produced by immunoSEQ multiplex PCR, yet TCRdb's version contains in-frame clones alone and is incomplete. The sample lists some 480,000 clones; 70% to 80% were seen once. The specimen sequenced was PBMCs. These receptors were taken from a woman aged 40-49 years in good health. Some clones in this sample may be carry-over from other donors' samples.

The gene calls are TRBV28 and TRBJ2-3, with TRBD2 identical over 9 bases. Trimming removed 7 bases from V and 0 bases from J; junction bases left unmatched: 8. The CDR3 runs to 16 residues. Per germline, CDR1 MDHEN and CDR2 SYDVKM. CDR3 sequence reads: CASMPSGTYSTDTQYF. The CDR3 region has the DNA TGTGCCAGCATGCCTAGCGGGACTTATAGCACAGATACGCAGTATTTT.

V gene TRBV9 combines with J gene TRBJ1-4; TRBD1 agrees at 9 bases. The V and J ends lost 0 bases and 5 bases, in that order; junction bases with no gene match: 8. The germline gives CDR1 SGDLS, CDR2 YYNGEE. CDR3 size: 17 residues. The DNA of the CDR3 is TGTGCCAGCAGCGTAGCTCCCGGCGGGACAGGGAATGAAAAACTGTTTTTT. As protein: CASSVAPGGTGNEKLFF.